The clone carrying this TCR beta chain was detected many times. Other nucleotide sequences from this sample produce the same CDR3. The CDR3 is 14 residues long. Germline V CDR1 and CDR2: SGHRS, YFSETQ. V was clipped by 4 bases and J by 1 base, with 9 bases between them. The sample originates from a study of shared clonotypes between healthy human individuals. Unsorted PBMC DNA was run through sequencing on ten immunoSEQ deep assay plates. Assay: immunoSEQ multiplex PCR; the TCRdb copy retains only in-frame clones and omits some. The sample yields about 490,000 clones, around 73% seen once. Sequences were obtained from PBMCs. This sequence was found in a middle-aged woman in good health. Some clones in this sample may be carry-over from other donors' samples. The chain is built from TRBV5-1 and TRBJ1-3, with a tentative D call TRBD1 (6 bases). CDR3 residues: CASSPQGSGNTIYF. Here the CDR3 DNA reads TGCGCCAGCAGCCCACAGGGTTCTGGAAACACCATATATTTT.